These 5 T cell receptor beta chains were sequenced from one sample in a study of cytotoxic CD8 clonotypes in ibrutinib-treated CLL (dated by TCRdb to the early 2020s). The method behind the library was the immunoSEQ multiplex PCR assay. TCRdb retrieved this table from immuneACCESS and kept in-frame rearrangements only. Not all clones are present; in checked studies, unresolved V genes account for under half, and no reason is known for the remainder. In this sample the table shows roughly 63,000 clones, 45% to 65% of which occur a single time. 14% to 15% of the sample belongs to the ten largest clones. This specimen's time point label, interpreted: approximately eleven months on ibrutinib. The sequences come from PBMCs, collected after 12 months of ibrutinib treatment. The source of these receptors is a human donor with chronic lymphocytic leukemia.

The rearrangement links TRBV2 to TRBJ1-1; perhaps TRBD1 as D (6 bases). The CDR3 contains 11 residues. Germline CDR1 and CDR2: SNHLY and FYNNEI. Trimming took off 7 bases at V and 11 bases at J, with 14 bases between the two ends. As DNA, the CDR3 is TGTGCCAGCACCCCTGGCAGGGGCGCTTTCTTT. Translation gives CASTPGRGAFF.

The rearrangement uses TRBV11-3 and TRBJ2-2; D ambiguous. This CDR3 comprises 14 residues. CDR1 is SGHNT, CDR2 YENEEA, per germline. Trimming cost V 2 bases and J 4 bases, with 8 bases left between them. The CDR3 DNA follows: TGTGCCAGCAGCTTAAACAGCCTCACCGGGGAGCTGTTTTTT. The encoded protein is CASSLNSLTGELFF. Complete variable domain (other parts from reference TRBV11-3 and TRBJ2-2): EAGVVQSPRYKIIEKKQPVAFWCNPISGHNTLYWYLQNLGQGPELLIRYENEEAVDDSQLPKDRFSAERLKGVDSTLKIQPAELGDSAVYLCASSLNSLTGELFFGEGSRLTVL.

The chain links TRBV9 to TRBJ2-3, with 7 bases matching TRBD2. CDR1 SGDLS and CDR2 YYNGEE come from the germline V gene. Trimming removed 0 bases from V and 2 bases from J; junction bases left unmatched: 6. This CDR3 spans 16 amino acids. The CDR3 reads CASSVGSSGFTDTQYF. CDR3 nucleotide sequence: TGTGCCAGCAGCGTAGGATCTAGCGGATTCACAGATACGCAGTATTTT.

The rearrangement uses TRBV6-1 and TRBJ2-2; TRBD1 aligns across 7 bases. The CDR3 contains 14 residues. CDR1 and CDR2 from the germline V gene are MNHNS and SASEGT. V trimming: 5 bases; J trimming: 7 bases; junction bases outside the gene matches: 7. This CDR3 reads CASSPLQGLGELFF. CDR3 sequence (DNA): TGTGCCAGCAGTCCCCTACAGGGGCTCGGGGAGCTGTTTTTT.

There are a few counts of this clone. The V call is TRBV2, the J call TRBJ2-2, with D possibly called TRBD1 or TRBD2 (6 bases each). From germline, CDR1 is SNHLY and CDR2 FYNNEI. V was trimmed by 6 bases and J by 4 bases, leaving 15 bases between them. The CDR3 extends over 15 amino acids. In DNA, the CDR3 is TGTGCCAGCAGCCTACGTGGAGGGGGCACCGGGGAGCTGTTTTTT. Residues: CASSLRGGGTGELFF.